The present T cell receptor (beta chain) was sequenced within a study of tumor-infiltrating lymphocytes in primary liver carcinoma. Study-wide context: Samples produced roughly 3.5 to 7.13 million productive TCRbeta reads, comparable across tissue types.

The template, approximately 500 ng total RNA, yielded TCR beta cDNA made with a constant-region primer. Libraries covering TCR beta were generated through three nested multiplex PCR rounds (using a slightly modified ARM-PCR). Two initial PCR rounds of around 10 cycles each paired TRBV1-TRBV30 forward primers with a C-beta reverse primer. TCRdb processed the multiplex PCR reads anew with MiXCR; each CDR3 protein has one entry. The top ten hold roughly 9% of the sample, which has around 120,000 distinct CDR3 sequences, roughly three fifths seen once. The CDR3 contains 16 residues. Per the germline V gene, CDR1 is SGHAT and CDR2 is FQNNGV. Comment on this clonotype: The junction does not match germline at one end; this may be a read error.

Unsorted bulk tissue (about 20-32 mg) underwent RNA and DNA co-extraction. There were five separate regions sampled from each tumor. V is TRBV11-2 and J is TRBJ2-1; 8 bases are shared with TRBD1. The sample was liver tumor tissue from sampling region 1. Subset given: tumor region T1, superior pole. The sequence was collected from a woman in her sixties or seventies with primary liver carcinoma and hepatitis B virus infection. For the CDR3, the DNA is TGTGCCAGCAGCTTACAGGGGGCCCTGGCCTACATTGAGCAGTTCTTC. As protein: CASSLQGALAYIEQFF.